The entry below describes one T cell receptor (beta chain). As processed by the authors: The assay estimated nucleated cells by amplifying reference gene primers. This table comes from immunoSEQ multiplex PCR, and its TCRdb copy is limited to in-frame clones, with some not included. The V and J calls and clone size were taken over from that table, and D and trimming were inferred from the DNA. The sample contains some 190,000 clones, less than 90% of which appear only once. This entry comes from a study of blood T cell repertoires in COVID-19. Background on the study: PBMCs, B-cell-depleted T cells, or T cells were the source of the cDNA or gDNA that made up the material.

CDR1 and CDR2 (germline): SNHLY, FYNNEI. The V end was cut by 5 bases, the J end by 6 bases, with 25 bases between. CDR3 length equals 17 residues. This sequence was found in a man aged 25-45 years with acute or convalescent COVID-19. The chain joins TRBV2 to TRBJ1-2; a possible D gene is TRBD1 (6 bases). The source material was peripheral blood. The chain's CDR3 is CASSNSETTGRGNGYTF. Here the CDR3 DNA reads TGTGCCAGCAGTAACTCCGAGACCACAGGGAGGGGGAATGGCTACACCTTC.